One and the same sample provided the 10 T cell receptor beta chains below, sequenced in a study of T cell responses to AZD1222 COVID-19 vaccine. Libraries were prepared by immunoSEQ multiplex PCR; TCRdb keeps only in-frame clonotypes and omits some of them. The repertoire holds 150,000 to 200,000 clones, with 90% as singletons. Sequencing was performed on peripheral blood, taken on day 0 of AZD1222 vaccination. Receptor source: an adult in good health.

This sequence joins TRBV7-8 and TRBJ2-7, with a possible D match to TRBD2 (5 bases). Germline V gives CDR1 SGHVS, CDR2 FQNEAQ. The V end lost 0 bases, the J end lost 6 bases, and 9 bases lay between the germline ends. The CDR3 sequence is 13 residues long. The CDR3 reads CASSLAPGGEQYF. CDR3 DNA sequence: TGTGCCAGCAGCTTAGCCCCCGGAGGCGAGCAGTACTTC.

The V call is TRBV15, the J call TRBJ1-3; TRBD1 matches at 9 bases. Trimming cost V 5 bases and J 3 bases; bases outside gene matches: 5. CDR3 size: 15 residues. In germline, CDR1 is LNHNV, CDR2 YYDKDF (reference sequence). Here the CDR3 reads CATSGGTGYGNTIYF. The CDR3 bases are TGTGCCACCAGCGGCGGGACAGGGTATGGAAACACCATATATTTT.

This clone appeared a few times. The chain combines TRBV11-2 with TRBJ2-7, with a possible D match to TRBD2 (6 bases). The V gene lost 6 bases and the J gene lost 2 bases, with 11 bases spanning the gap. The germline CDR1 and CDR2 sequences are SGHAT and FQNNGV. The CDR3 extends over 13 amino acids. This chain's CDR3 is CASREEGPYEQYF. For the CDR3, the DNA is TGTGCCAGCAGGGAGGAGGGCCCCTACGAGCAGTACTTC.

In DNA, the CDR3 is TGTGCCAGCAGCGTAGATCTGGCTGGTGAAGCTTTCTTT. Its protein is CASSVDLAGEAFF. The chain joins TRBV9 to TRBJ1-1; D gene unclear. The germline V and J ends were trimmed by 0 bases and 7 bases, with 10 bases remaining between them. Germline V gene lookup returns CDR1 SGDLS and CDR2 YYNGEE. CDR3 size: 13 residues.

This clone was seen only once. The CDR3 DNA is TGTGCCAGCAGCGTAGGGACTAGCGGGGGGAACGGGGAGCTGTTTTTT. This sequence encodes CASSVGTSGGNGELFF. The chain is built from TRBV9 and TRBJ2-2; 14 bases line up with TRBD2. V lost 0 bases and J lost 7; bases outside the gene matches: 2. The CDR3 extends over 16 amino acids. The germline V gene has CDR1 SGDLS and CDR2 YYNGEE.

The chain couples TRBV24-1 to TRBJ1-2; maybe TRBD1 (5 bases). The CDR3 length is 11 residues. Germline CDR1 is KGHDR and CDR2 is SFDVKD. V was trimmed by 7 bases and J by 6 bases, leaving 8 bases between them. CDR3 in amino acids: CATRGRDGYTF. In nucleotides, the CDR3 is TGTGCCACCAGAGGCAGGGATGGCTACACCTTC.

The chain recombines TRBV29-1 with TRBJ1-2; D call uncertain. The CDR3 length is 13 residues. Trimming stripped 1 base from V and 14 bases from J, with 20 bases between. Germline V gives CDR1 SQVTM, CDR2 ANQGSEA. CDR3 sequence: CSVEVGRSGARTF. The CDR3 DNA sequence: TGCAGCGTTGAAGTCGGTCGGTCAGGAGCTAGGACCTTC.

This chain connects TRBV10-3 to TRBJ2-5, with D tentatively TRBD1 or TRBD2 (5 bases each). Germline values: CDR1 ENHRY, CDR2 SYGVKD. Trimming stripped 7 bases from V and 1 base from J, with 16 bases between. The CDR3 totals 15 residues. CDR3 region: CAIMGDQRIQETQYF. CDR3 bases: TGTGCCATCATGGGGGACCAACGAATCCAAGAGACCCAGTACTTC.

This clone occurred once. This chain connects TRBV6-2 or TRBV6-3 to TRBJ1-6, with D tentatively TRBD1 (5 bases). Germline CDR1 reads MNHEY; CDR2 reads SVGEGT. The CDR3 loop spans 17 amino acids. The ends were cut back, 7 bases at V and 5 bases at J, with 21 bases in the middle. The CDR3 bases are TGTGCCAGCACCCCCGCCTCCCGGGCAGGGAATAATTCACCCCTCCACTTT. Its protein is CASTPASRAGNNSPLHF.

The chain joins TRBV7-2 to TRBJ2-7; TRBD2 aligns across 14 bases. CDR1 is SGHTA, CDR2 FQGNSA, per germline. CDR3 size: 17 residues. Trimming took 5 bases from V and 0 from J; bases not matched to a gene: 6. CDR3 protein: CASSTRGLAGDSYEQYF. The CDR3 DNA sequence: TGTGCCAGCAGCACCCGGGGACTAGCGGGGGACTCCTACGAGCAGTACTTC.